The T cell receptor (beta chain) described here comes from a study of blood T cell repertoires in COVID-19. Study in general: The United States, Italy and Spain supplied acute and convalescent COVID-19 samples. Sources were T cells, B-cell-depleted T cells, or PBMCs; the material itself was cDNA or gDNA.

Enrolment of Seattle patients took place during active infection, and they were followed longitudinally. Germline lookup yields CDR1 LGHDT and CDR2 YNNKEL (reference sequence). With 3 bases clipped from V and 7 bases from J, the junction kept 14 bases outside the gene matches. CDR3 length: 18 amino acids. As handled by the study authors: Estimation of nucleated cell counts relied on the amplification of reference gene primers. Sequencing was performed with immunoSEQ multiplex PCR; in TCRdb, only in-frame clones are kept and a portion is missing. V, J and clone size are those of that table, while D and trimming were read from the DNA. The table has approximately 110,000 clones, 85% seen once; the top ten hold 2.5% to 3.5%.

J is TRBJ2-1 and V is TRBV3-1 (or the pseudogene TRBV3-2), with TRBD2 identical over 11 bases. The sequenced material came from peripheral blood. The clonotype originates from a woman older than 75 with COVID-19, enrolled during active disease. The CDR3 coding sequence is TGTGCCAGCAGCCAGCCGGGACTAGCGGCAATCGGACCTAATGAGCAGTTCTTC. Translation: CASSQPGLAAIGPNEQFF.